The rows below give T cell receptor beta chains drawn from one sample of a study of T cells in Graves' hyperthyroidism and ophthalmopathy. MiXCR, applied by TCRdb to the multiplex PCR reads, yields one record per CDR3 protein. The data hold about 620,000 distinct CDR3 sequences, with 15% to 20% observed a single time. The sample comprised blood. The receptors shown here come from a woman aged 25 to 39 with Graves' hyperthyroidism. Both conserved end residues are part of each CDR3. D genes are given only for firm matches. Clone size appears in some rows only: once, few, many, or a class for an expanded clone.

J gene,CDR3 length,V gene,clone size,D gene,CDR3 protein,CDR3 DNA
TRBJ2-7,13,TRBV2,many,-,CASARQSSYEQYF,TGTGCCAGCGCAAGACAGAGCTCCTACGAGCAGTACTTC
TRBJ2-7,12,TRBV12-3/TRBV12-4,many,-,CASSYGNYEQYF,TGTGCCAGCAGTTACGGAAACTACGAGCAGTACTTC
TRBJ2-7,15,TRBV5-1,many,TRBD1,CASSLGQGNFYEQYF,TGCGCCAGCAGCCTCGGACAGGGCAACTTCTACGAGCAGTACTTC
TRBJ2-7,16,TRBV6-5,many,TRBD2,CASSYSEAGDPYEQYF,TGTGCCAGCAGTTACTCGGAAGCGGGAGATCCCTACGAGCAGTACTTC
TRBJ1-1,17,TRBV28,few,TRBD1,CASSHEKDQTGGGEAFF,TGTGCCAGCAGTCACGAGAAGGATCAAACAGGGGGAGGTGAAGCTTTCTTT
TRBJ2-7,14,TRBV28,many,TRBD1,CASRRTGGYYEQYF,TGTGCCAGCAGACGGACAGGGGGATACTACGAGCAGTACTTC
TRBJ2-2,14,TRBV30,many,-,CAWSEVSNTGELFF,TGTGCCTGGTCTGAGGTTTCGAACACCGGGGAGCTGTTTTTT
TRBJ2-1,15,TRBV11-2,many,TRBD2,CASSSAGTSGEEQFF,TGTGCCAGCAGCTCAGCCGGGACTAGTGGGGAGGAGCAGTTCTTC
TRBJ1-5,14,TRBV19,-,TRBD1,CAIRDRYSNQPQHF,TGTGCCATACGGGACAGATATAGCAATCAGCCCCAGCATTTT
TRBJ2-5,14,TRBV11-2,many,-,CASSSQMYQETQYF,TGTGCCAGCAGCTCTCAGATGTACCAAGAGACCCAGTACTTC
TRBJ2-1,15,TRBV20-1,many,TRBD1,CSAPQLRQGANEQFF,TGCAGTGCTCCTCAGCTTAGACAGGGGGCCAATGAGCAGTTCTTC
TRBJ2-1,16,TRBV6-1,-,TRBD2,CASRDFGTSGRNEQFF,TGTGCCAGCAGGGATTTCGGGACTAGCGGGAGAAATGAGCAGTTCTTC
TRBJ1-4,14,TRBV2,many,TRBD1,CASSNRGLDEKLFF,TGTGCCAGCAGTAACAGGGGACTCGATGAAAAACTGTTTTTT
TRBJ2-1,14,TRBV4-2,-,-,CASGMSPDVPGQFF,TGTGCCAGCGGAATGTCCCCGGACGTACCCGGGCAGTTCTTC
TRBJ2-7,14,TRBV12-3/TRBV12-4,many,TRBD2,CASSPGTSGGEQYF,TGTGCCAGCAGCCCCGGGACTAGCGGAGGCGAGCAGTACTTC
TRBJ1-5,13,TRBV19,-,TRBD1,CASPRGQRQPQHF,TGTGCCAGTCCCAGGGGGCAGCGACAGCCCCAGCATTTT
TRBJ2-7,14,TRBV6-5,many,-,CASSYDLARDEQYF,TGTGCCAGCAGTTACGATCTAGCGAGAGACGAGCAGTACTTC
TRBJ2-7,15,TRBV19,-,-,CASSIGPAASYEQYF,TGTGCCAGTAGTATAGGGCCAGCCGCGTCCTACGAGCAGTACTTC
TRBJ1-5,15,TRBV11-2,-,TRBD1,CASSTGTGGNQPQHF,TGTGCCAGCAGCACCGGGACAGGGGGCAATCAGCCCCAGCATTTT
TRBJ2-7,17,TRBV20-1,-,TRBD2,CSARGLAGVGGYYEQYF,TGCAGTGCTAGGGGACTAGCGGGAGTTGGGGGCTATTACGAGCAGTACTTC
TRBJ2-5,15,TRBV3-1,few,TRBD2,CASSRRAGGLETQYF,TGTGCCAGCAGCAGGCGAGCGGGAGGGTTAGAGACCCAGTACTTC
TRBJ2-5,14,TRBV6-2/TRBV6-3,-,TRBD1,CASSSTGIEETQYF,TGTGCCAGCAGCTCGACAGGGATAGAAGAGACCCAGTACTTC
TRBJ2-7,14,TRBV28,-,TRBD2,CASSTSGRPYEQYF,TGTGCCAGCAGTACAAGCGGGAGACCCTACGAGCAGTACTTC
TRBJ2-7,13,TRBV29-1,many,-,CSVEAGRIDEQYF,TGCAGCGTTGAGGCGGGAAGGATCGACGAGCAGTACTTC
TRBJ1-1,14,TRBV9,few,-,CASSVQGWGTEAFF,TGTGCCAGCAGCGTACAGGGCTGGGGCACTGAAGCTTTCTTT
TRBJ2-5,15,TRBV7-2,-,-,CASSTGTAFQETQYF,TGTGCCAGCAGCACTGGGACGGCCTTCCAAGAGACCCAGTACTTC
TRBJ2-1,15,TRBV7-9,-,-,CASSTLQSSYNEQFF,TGTGCCAGCAGTACCTTACAGAGCTCCTACAATGAGCAGTTCTTC
TRBJ2-3,14,TRBV11-2,many,TRBD2,CASSPGTSTITQYF,TGTGCCAGCAGCCCAGGGACTAGCACGATCACGCAGTATTTT
TRBJ2-1,14,TRBV7-2,many,-,CASSDGVPVREQFF,TGTGCCAGCAGCGACGGGGTTCCTGTAAGAGAGCAGTTCTTC
TRBJ2-1,13,TRBV9,many,TRBD2,CASSPGTSDEQFF,TGTGCCAGCAGCCCCGGGACTAGCGACGAGCAGTTCTTC
TRBJ1-2,15,TRBV7-9,few,-,CASSLAPGEYYGYTF,TGTGCCAGCAGCTTAGCGCCGGGGGAATACTATGGCTACACCTTC
TRBJ2-2,17,TRBV13,few,-,CASSPPRTDRYTGELFF,TGTGCCAGCAGCCCCCCCCGGACTGACCGATACACCGGGGAGCTGTTTTTT
TRBJ2-7,15,TRBV7-9,few,-,CASSLTTGTTYEQYF,TGTGCCAGCAGCTTAACCACCGGGACAACCTACGAGCAGTACTTC
TRBJ2-3,14,TRBV28,many,TRBD1,CASFRRGLADTQYF,TGTGCCAGCTTTCGCAGGGGGCTTGCAGATACGCAGTATTTT
TRBJ2-5,13,TRBV20-1,few,-,CSATTPNRETQYF,TGCAGTGCCACGACTCCGAATCGGGAGACCCAGTACTTC
TRBJ1-1,13,TRBV20-1,many,-,CSARRRPDLEAFF,TGCAGTGCTAGACGCCGACCAGACCTTGAAGCTTTCTTT
TRBJ1-2,14,TRBV28,many,-,CASSLFREQYGYTF,TGTGCCAGCAGTTTATTTCGGGAGCAATATGGCTACACCTTC
TRBJ1-5,16,TRBV11-2,-,-,CASSLSGRASNQPQHF,TGTGCCAGCAGCTTAAGCGGGAGGGCGAGCAATCAGCCCCAGCATTTT
TRBJ2-2,15,TRBV5-1,-,-,CASSLSSGFTGELFF,TGCGCCAGCAGCTTGAGTAGCGGATTCACCGGGGAGCTGTTTTTT
TRBJ1-5,13,TRBV29-1,few,TRBD1,CSVEGGQNQPQHF,TGCAGCGTTGAAGGGGGACAGAATCAGCCCCAGCATTTT
TRBJ1-4,15,TRBV7-9,-,-,CASSSSGRINEKLFF,TGTGCCAGCAGCTCGTCGGGACGGATTAATGAAAAACTGTTTTTT
TRBJ2-1,14,TRBV6-2/TRBV6-3,many,TRBD2,CASRTSGRANEQFF,TGTGCCAGCAGAACTAGCGGGAGGGCGAATGAGCAGTTCTTC
TRBJ1-3,14,TRBV5-1,few,-,CASSYGVSGNTIYF,TGCGCCAGCAGCTATGGGGTCTCTGGAAACACCATATATTTT
TRBJ2-1,16,TRBV7-3,-,TRBD2,CASSLTGLADYNEQFF,TGTGCCAGCAGCTTAACGGGACTAGCGGACTACAATGAGCAGTTCTTC
TRBJ1-3,13,TRBV5-1,many,-,CASSLDDGNTIYF,TGCGCCAGCAGCTTGGACGACGGAAACACCATATATTTT
TRBJ2-2,16,TRBV4-1,-,TRBD2,CASSPQGSGSFGELFF,TGCGCCAGCAGCCCGCAGGGAAGCGGGAGTTTCGGGGAGCTGTTTTTT
TRBJ2-1,20,TRBV9,-,TRBD2,CASSVGGTSLSLSSYNEQFF,TGTGCCAGCAGCGTAGGAGGGACTAGTCTTAGTCTCAGCTCCTACAATGAGCAGTTCTTC